These 30 T cell receptor beta chains originate from one sample sequenced in a study of T cell responses to AZD1222 COVID-19 vaccine. Assay used: immunoSEQ multiplex PCR; TCRdb lists only in-frame clones, some missing. The sample lists around 120,000 clones, roughly 90% occurring once. Sequencing used peripheral blood, obtained on day 0 of AZD1222 vaccination. The origin of the receptors is an adult in good health.

This clone was found once. V is TRBV19 and J is TRBJ2-3; TRBD2 matches at 9 bases. The germline V gene has CDR1 LNHDA and CDR2 SQIVND (reference sequence). V dropped 6 bases and J dropped 3; count of bases not matched to a gene: 13. This CDR3 region has 17 residues. CDR3: CASRSRGGGAGTDTQYF. As DNA, the CDR3 is TGTGCCAGTAGGAGTCGTGGCGGGGGGGCCGGGACAGATACGCAGTATTTT.

The rearrangement joins TRBV7-2 to TRBJ1-3; D unclear. With 8 bases removed from V and 1 base from J, the gap between germline ends came to 9 bases. The V gene's germline CDR1 is SGHTA and CDR2 FQGNSA. This CDR3 comprises 13 residues. CDR3 residues: CASRTGSGNTIYF. The CDR3 DNA sequence: TGTGCCAGCCGCACGGGGTCTGGAAACACCATATATTTT.

The rearrangement links TRBV19 to TRBJ1-3; D remains ambiguous. The CDR3 totals 14 residues. V was trimmed by 0 bases and J by 0 bases, leaving 3 bases between them. CDR1 and CDR2 (germline): LNHDA, SQIVND (reference sequence). The CDR3 bases are TGTGCCAGTAGTATAGAGGTCTCTGGAAACACCATATATTTT. As protein: CASSIEVSGNTIYF.

This chain uses TRBV5-4 with TRBJ2-7; no firm D call. Looked up from germline, CDR1 is SGHNT and CDR2 is YYREEE (reference sequence). The CDR3 covers 13 residues. V was shortened by 0 bases and J by 4 bases, with 8 bases between the two germline ends. CDR3 sequence: CASSLDVGYEQYF. CDR3 nucleotide sequence: TGTGCCAGCAGCTTGGATGTTGGGTACGAGCAGTACTTC.

The CDR3 region is CASSPSGQNTGELFF. The DNA of the CDR3 is TGTGCCAGCAGCCCCTCGGGACAGAACACCGGGGAGCTGTTTTTT. The V and J genes are TRBV6-4 and TRBJ2-2, with D tentatively TRBD1 (6 bases). The CDR3 length is 15 residues. Germline-derived CDR1 and CDR2 are MRHNA and SNTAGT. V was trimmed by 6 bases and J by 1 base, leaving 12 bases between them.

This chain uses TRBV2 with TRBJ2-6, with 11 bases aligning to TRBD1. This CDR3 comprises 19 residues. The germline V gene has CDR1 SNHLY and CDR2 FYNNEI. Trimming took 7 bases from V and 0 from J; bases not matched to a gene: 11. This CDR3 reads CASTRDLGTGGSGANVLTF. In DNA, the CDR3 is TGTGCCAGCACCAGAGATCTCGGGACAGGGGGCTCTGGGGCCAACGTCCTGACTTTC.

The chain carries TRBV7-2 and TRBJ2-5; no reliable D call. This CDR3 is built from 12 residues. Per the germline V gene, CDR1 is SGHTA and CDR2 is FQGNSA. With 5 bases removed from V and 0 bases from J, the gap between germline ends came to 4 bases. This chain's CDR3 is CASSHHQETQYF. CDR3 in DNA: TGTGCCAGCAGCCACCACCAAGAGACCCAGTACTTC. The full variable domain, in which reference TRBV7-2 and TRBJ2-5 provide the parts outside the CDR3, is GAGVSQSPSNKVTEKGKDVELRCDPISGHTALYWYRQSLGQGLEFLIYFQGNSAPDKSGLPSDRFSAERTGGSVSTLTIQRTQQEDSAVYLCASSHHQETQYFGPGTRLLVL.

The V and J genes are TRBV10-3 and TRBJ2-7, with TRBD1 matching over 7 bases. CDR1 and CDR2 (germline): ENHRY, SYGVKD. This CDR3 comprises 13 residues. The trim removed 7 bases at V and 1 base at J, leaving 4 bases unmatched. The CDR3 nucleotides read TGTGCCATCAACGGACAGGATTCCTACGAGCAGTACTTC. This gives the protein CAINGQDSYEQYF.

The gene calls are TRBV19 and TRBJ2-7; 8 bases agree with TRBD2. The CDR3 length is 14 residues. Germline lookup yields CDR1 LNHDA and CDR2 SQIVND (reference sequence). V dropped 4 bases and J dropped 0; count of bases not matched to a gene: 2. CDR3 bases: TGTGCCAGTAGTAACGGGAGGGCCTCCTACGAGCAGTACTTC. Residues: CASSNGRASYEQYF.

The V gene is TRBV13, the J gene TRBJ2-3, with a tentative D call TRBD2 (6 bases). Between the trimmed V and J ends, which lost 0 bases and 9 bases, there was a span of 16 bases. The CDR3 loop spans 15 amino acids. Germline V gene data show CDR1 as PRHDT and CDR2 as FYEKMQ (reference sequence). In nucleotides, the CDR3 is TGTGCCAGCAGCTTAGGGACTAGTTCCGCCGGAACGCAGTATTTT. As protein: CASSLGTSSAGTQYF.

The J gene is TRBJ2-5, the V gene TRBV13, with D maybe TRBD2 (6 bases). The germline V and J ends were trimmed by 3 bases and 5 bases, with 16 bases remaining between them. Germline V gene sequence: CDR1 PRHDT, CDR2 FYEKMQ (reference sequence). This CDR3 has 15 residues. The CDR3 sequence: CASSFRRERRETQYF. The CDR3 DNA sequence: TGTGCCAGCAGCTTTCGCCGGGAGAGAAGGGAGACCCAGTACTTC.

The chain couples TRBV27 to TRBJ2-5, with TRBD2 matching 7 bases. Germline V gives CDR1 MNHEY, CDR2 SMNVEV (reference sequence). V shed 6 bases and J 3 bases; nucleotides not matched to a gene: 13. The CDR3 totals 16 residues. The CDR3 region is CASRSLLAAGEETQYF. CDR3 nucleotides: TGTGCCAGCAGATCTCTCCTTGCTGCGGGAGAAGAGACCCAGTACTTC.

This clone was detected only once. The chain uses TRBV21-1 and TRBJ2-3; TRBD1 is the table's D call and was not checked against the DNA. TRBV21-1 is a pseudogene. This CDR3 comprises 20 residues. The CDR3 DNA is TGTGCCAGCAGCAAAGGGATCGGGGACAGGGATTGTTGGGCTACAGATACGCAGTATTTT. Translating gives CASSKGIGDRDCWATDTQYF.

V and J are TRBV6-6 and TRBJ1-4; unclear D gene. The germline V gene encodes CDR1 MNHNY and CDR2 SVGAGI (reference sequence). This CDR3 is 13 amino acids long. Trimming took off 7 bases at V and 0 bases at J, with 6 bases between the two ends. The CDR3 coding sequence is TGTGCCAGCACCGACTCAACTAATGAAAAACTGTTTTTT. Translation: CASTDSTNEKLFF.

The V gene is TRBV4-3, the J gene TRBJ1-3; no firm D call. The germline V gene has CDR1 LGHNA and CDR2 YSLEER. The CDR3 contains 14 residues. V lost 3 bases and J lost 0, with 6 bases in between. The CDR3 sequence: CASSQTPSGNTIYF. The CDR3, as DNA: TGCGCCAGCAGCCAGACACCCTCTGGAAACACCATATATTTT.

This chain links TRBV28 with TRBJ1-6, with D perhaps matching TRBD1 (5 bases). Looked up from germline, CDR1 is MDHEN and CDR2 is SYDVKM. V lost 5 bases to trimming and J lost 3 bases, with 20 bases between them. The CDR3 contains 18 residues. The CDR3 is CASSPSLSTEYYNSPLHF. In nucleotides, the CDR3 is TGTGCCAGCAGTCCCTCCCTGTCGACAGAGTACTATAATTCACCCCTCCACTTT.

V gene TRBV11-2 combines with J gene TRBJ2-3; perhaps D is TRBD1 or TRBD2 (5 bases each). Germline assignment: CDR1 SGHAT and CDR2 FQNNGV. Between the trimmed V and J ends, which lost 6 bases and 5 bases, there was a span of 12 bases. This CDR3 contains 13 residues. This chain's CDR3 is CASSIGALDTQYF. The CDR3 nucleotides are TGTGCCAGCAGTATCGGGGCACTAGATACGCAGTATTTT.

V and J are TRBV5-6 and TRBJ1-3; D unclear. CDR3 length equals 15 residues. The V end was cut by 1 base, the J end by 2 bases, with 10 bases between. In germline, CDR1 is SGHDT, CDR2 YYEEEE. The CDR3 loop reads CASSLLGETGNTIYF. The CDR3 DNA follows: TGTGCCAGCAGCTTGCTCGGGGAGACTGGAAACACCATATATTTT.

The rearrangement links TRBV9 to TRBJ2-7; weak D call: TRBD2 (5 bases). There are 12 residues in the CDR3. V gave up 4 bases and J gave up 2 bases, with 7 bases separating them. Per the germline V gene, CDR1 is SGDLS and CDR2 is YYNGEE. CDR3 DNA sequence: TGTGCCAGCAGCTCGGGGACCTACGAGCAGTACTTC. Its protein is CASSSGTYEQYF.

V is TRBV4-3 and J is TRBJ2-1; the D is unclear. The CDR3 contains 13 residues. Looked up from germline, CDR1 is LGHNA and CDR2 is YSLEER. Trimming took 7 bases from V and 7 from J, leaving 14 bases between them. CDR3 in amino acids: CASKSDSRNEQFF. Written as DNA, the CDR3 is TGCGCCAGCAAGTCGGATAGCAGAAATGAGCAGTTCTTC.

This sequence joins TRBV3-1 (or the pseudogene TRBV3-2) and TRBJ1-1; a weak D match, TRBD1 (5 bases). The V gene lost 4 bases and the J gene lost 0 bases, with 18 bases spanning the gap. The CDR3 is 17 residues long. Germline V CDR1 and CDR2: LGHDT, YNNKEL (reference sequence). The CDR3 nucleotides are TGTGCCAGCAGCCCTCAAGGGACCTTGAAGGTGAACACTGAAGCTTTCTTT. Translating it yields CASSPQGTLKVNTEAFF.

The chain carries TRBV20-1 and TRBJ2-1; D not resolved. The CDR3 has 8 amino acids. The V end lost 7 bases, the J end lost 6 bases, and 1 base lay between the germline ends. Germline V CDR1 and CDR2: DFQATT, SNEGSKA (reference sequence). This CDR3 reads CSVNEQFF. The CDR3 bases are TGCAGTGTCAATGAGCAGTTCTTC.

The V and J genes are TRBV7-8 and TRBJ2-7; 8 positions match TRBD1. CDR1 SGHVS and CDR2 FQNEAQ come from the germline V gene. The CDR3 runs to 15 residues. V was pared by 8 bases and J by 4 bases, with 13 bases of the junction left unmatched. CDR3 in amino acids: CASRPTRQGRYEQYF. The CDR3, as DNA: TGTGCCAGCCGACCCACCCGACAGGGGCGATACGAGCAGTACTTC.

This clone came up a few times. The rearrangement joins TRBV10-1 to TRBJ2-7; TRBD1 agrees at 11 bases. V gave up 7 bases and J gave up 3 bases; unmatched junction bases: 14. Germline lookup yields CDR1 WNHNN and CDR2 SYGVQD (reference sequence). The CDR3 length is 17 residues. CDR3 bases: TGCGCCAGCAAACGGACAGGGGGCGGCAATTTCTACTACGAGCAGTACTTC. This gives the protein CASKRTGGGNFYYEQYF.

This clone was found once. The genes are TRBV11-2 and TRBJ2-7; 7 bases agree with TRBD2. With 1 base clipped from V and 5 bases from J, the junction kept 8 bases outside the gene matches. Germline CDR1 is SGHAT and CDR2 is FQNNGV. The CDR3 sequence is 15 residues long. The chain's CDR3 is CASSLGGSVLNEQYF. The DNA for the CDR3 is TGTGCCAGCAGCTTAGGCGGGAGTGTCTTAAACGAGCAGTACTTC.

The rearrangement joins TRBV2 to TRBJ1-1, with D hard to call. V lost 3 bases and J lost 3, with 20 bases in between. Germline-derived CDR1 and CDR2 are SNHLY and FYNNEI. This CDR3 has 17 amino acids. CDR3 region: CASSDSQAATPDTEAFF. The CDR3 region has the DNA TGTGCCAGCAGTGATTCCCAGGCCGCTACTCCCGACACTGAAGCTTTCTTT.

The gene calls are TRBV5-8 and TRBJ2-2; D may match TRBD1 or TRBD2 (5 bases each). Trimming took off 0 bases at V and 7 bases at J, with 22 bases between the two ends. The CDR3 covers 18 residues. Germline V gene sequence: CDR1 SGHTS, CDR2 YDEGEE. The chain's CDR3 is CASSLGGLLGAPGGELFF. For the CDR3, the DNA is TGTGCCAGCAGCTTGGGAGGGCTACTCGGGGCCCCCGGCGGGGAGCTGTTTTTT.

J is TRBJ2-1 and V is TRBV7-8, with TRBD1 as a possible D gene (6 bases). The length of the CDR3 is 17 residues. V lost 5 bases and J 7 bases, leaving 24 bases between the germline ends. CDR1 is SGHVS and CDR2 is FQNEAQ in the germline V gene. In DNA, the CDR3 is TGTGCCAGCAGCAACCCCGGACAGCGGTACCCCCCAAATGAGCAGTTCTTC. Amino acid sequence: CASSNPGQRYPPNEQFF.

Of note for this clone: This sample also contains other DNA sequences that code for the same CDR3. The rearrangement joins TRBV27 to TRBJ2-1; D not certain. The CDR3 totals 15 residues. The germline V gene encodes CDR1 MNHEY and CDR2 SMNVEV (reference sequence). Trimming shortened V by 0 bases and J by 4 bases, and 10 bases separated the two germline ends. The CDR3 region is CASSLSAGQYNEQFF. The CDR3 DNA sequence: TGTGCCAGCAGTTTATCTGCTGGGCAGTACAATGAGCAGTTCTTC.

The rearrangement links TRBV24-1 to TRBJ2-2, with 9 bases matching TRBD2. Germline V lookup: CDR1 KGHDR, CDR2 SFDVKD. The CDR3 is 16 residues long. V was pared by 2 bases and J by 5 bases, with 5 bases of the junction left unmatched. The CDR3 nucleotides read TGTGCCACCAGTGATTCAGCGGGAGGTCGGACCGGGGAGCTGTTTTTT. Protein sequence: CATSDSAGGRTGELFF.